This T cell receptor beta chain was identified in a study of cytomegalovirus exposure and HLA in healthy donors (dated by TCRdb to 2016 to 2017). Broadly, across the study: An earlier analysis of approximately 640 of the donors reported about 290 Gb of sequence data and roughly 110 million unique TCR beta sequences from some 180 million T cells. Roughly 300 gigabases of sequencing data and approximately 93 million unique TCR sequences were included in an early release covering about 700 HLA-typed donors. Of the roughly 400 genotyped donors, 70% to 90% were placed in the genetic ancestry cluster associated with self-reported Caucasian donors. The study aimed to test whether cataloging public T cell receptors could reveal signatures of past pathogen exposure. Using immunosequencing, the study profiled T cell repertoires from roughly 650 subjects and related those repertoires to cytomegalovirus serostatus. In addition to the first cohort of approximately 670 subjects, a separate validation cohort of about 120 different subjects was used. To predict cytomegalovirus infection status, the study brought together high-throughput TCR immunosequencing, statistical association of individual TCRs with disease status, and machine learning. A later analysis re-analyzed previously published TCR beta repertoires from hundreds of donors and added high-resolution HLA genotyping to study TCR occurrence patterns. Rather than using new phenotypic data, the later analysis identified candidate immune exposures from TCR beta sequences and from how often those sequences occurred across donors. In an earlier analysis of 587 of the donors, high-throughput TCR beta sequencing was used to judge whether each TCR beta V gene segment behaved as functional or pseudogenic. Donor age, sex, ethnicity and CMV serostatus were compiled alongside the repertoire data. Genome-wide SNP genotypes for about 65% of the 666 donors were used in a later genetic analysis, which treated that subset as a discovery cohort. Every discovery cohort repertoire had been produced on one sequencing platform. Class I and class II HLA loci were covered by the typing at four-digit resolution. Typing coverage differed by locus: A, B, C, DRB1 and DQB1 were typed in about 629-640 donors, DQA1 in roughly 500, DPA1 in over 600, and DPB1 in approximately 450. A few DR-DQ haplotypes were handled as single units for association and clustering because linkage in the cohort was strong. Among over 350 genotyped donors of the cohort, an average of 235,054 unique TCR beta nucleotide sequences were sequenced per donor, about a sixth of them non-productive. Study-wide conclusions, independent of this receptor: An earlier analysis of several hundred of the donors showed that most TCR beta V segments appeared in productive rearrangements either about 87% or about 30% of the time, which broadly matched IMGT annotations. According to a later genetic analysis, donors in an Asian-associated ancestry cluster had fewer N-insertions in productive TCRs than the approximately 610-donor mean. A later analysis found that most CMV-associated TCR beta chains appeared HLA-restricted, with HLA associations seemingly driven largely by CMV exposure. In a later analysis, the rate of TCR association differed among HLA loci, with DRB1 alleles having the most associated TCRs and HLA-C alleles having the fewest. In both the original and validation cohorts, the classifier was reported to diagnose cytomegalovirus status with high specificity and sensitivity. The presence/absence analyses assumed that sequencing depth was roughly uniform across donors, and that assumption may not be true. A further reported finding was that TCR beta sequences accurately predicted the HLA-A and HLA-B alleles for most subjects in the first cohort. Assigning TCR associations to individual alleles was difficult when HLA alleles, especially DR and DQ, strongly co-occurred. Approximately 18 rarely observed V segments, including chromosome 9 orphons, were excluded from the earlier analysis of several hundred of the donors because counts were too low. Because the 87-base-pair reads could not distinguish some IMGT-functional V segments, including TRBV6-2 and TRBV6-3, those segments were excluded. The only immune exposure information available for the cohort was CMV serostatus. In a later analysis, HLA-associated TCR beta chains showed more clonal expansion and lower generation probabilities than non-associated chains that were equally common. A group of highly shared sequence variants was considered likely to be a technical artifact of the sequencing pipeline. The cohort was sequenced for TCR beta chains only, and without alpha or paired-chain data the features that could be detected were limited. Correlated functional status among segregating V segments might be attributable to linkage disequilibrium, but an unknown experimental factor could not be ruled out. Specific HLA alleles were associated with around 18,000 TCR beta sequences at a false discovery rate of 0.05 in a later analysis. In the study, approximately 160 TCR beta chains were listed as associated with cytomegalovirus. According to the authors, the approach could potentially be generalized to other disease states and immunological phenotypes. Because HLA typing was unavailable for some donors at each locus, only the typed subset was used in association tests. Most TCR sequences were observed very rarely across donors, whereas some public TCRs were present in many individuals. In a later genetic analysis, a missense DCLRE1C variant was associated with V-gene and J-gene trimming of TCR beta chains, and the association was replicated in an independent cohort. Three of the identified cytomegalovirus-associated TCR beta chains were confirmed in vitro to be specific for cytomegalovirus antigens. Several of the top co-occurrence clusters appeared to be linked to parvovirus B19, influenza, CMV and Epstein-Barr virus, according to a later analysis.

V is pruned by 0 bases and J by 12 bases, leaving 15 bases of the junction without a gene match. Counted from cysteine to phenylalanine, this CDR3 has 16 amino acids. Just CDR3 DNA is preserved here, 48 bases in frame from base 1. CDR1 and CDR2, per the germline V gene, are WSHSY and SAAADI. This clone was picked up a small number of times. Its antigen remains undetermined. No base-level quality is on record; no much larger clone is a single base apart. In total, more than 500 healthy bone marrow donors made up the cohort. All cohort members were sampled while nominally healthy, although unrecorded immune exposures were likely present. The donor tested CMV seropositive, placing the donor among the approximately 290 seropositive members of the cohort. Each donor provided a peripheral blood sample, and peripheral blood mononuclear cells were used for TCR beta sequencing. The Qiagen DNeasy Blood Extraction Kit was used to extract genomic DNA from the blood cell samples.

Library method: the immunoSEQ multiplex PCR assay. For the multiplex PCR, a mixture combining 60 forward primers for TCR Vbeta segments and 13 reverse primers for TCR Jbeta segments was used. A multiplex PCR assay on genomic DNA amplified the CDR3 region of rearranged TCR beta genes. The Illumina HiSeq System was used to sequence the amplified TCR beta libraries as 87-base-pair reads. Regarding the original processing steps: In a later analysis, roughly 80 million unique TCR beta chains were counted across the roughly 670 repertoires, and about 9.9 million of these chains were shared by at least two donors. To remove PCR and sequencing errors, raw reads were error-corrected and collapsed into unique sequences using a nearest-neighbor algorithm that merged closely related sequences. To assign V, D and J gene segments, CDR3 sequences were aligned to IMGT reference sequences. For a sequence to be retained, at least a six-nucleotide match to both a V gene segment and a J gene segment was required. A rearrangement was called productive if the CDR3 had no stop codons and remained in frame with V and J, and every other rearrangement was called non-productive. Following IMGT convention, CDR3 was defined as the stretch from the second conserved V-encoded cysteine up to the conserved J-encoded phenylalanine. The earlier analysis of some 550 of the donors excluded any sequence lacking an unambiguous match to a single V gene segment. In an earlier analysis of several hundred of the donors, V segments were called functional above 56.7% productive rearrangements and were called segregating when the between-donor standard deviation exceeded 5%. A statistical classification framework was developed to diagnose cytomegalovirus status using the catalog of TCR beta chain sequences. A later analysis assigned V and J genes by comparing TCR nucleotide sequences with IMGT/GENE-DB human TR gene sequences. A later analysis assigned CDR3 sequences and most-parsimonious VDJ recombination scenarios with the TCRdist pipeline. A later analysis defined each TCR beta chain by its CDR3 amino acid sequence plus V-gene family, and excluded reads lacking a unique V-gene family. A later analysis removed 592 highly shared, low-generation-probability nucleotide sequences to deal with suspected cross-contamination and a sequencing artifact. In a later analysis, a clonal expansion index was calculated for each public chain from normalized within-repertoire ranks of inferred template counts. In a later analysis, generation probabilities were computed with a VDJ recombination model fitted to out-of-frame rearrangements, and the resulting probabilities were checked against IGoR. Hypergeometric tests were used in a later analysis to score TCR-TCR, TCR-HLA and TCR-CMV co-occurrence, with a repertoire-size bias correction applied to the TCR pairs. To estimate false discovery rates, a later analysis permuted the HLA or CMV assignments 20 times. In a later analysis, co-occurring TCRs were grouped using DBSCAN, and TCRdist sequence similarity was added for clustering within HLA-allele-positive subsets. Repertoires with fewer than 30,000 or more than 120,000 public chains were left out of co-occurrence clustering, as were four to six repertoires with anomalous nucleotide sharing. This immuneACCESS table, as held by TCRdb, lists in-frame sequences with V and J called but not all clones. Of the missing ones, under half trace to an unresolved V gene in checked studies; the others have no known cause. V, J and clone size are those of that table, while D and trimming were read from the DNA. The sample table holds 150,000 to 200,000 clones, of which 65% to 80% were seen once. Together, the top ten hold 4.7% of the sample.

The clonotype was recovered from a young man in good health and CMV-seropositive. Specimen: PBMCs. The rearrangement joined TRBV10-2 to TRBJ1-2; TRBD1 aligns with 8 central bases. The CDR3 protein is CASSESSPGGGPRHTF. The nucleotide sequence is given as TGCGCCAGCAGTGAGTCCTCCCCAGGGGGCGGTCCCCGGCACACCTTC.